The 24 T cell receptor beta chains presented below share a single source sample, sequenced in a study of technical replicates of blood from a few donors. Only in-frame clones appear in the TCRdb table, and some are missing; sequencing was by immunoSEQ multiplex PCR. There are some 85,000 clones in the sample; 90% to 97% occur only once, and around 0.28% lies in the top ten. Input material: T cells isolated from PBMCs. The receptors originated from a human donor in good health.

This chain uses TRBV6-5 with TRBJ2-7; the match to TRBD2 covers 8 bases. Per germline, CDR1 MNHEY and CDR2 SVGAGI. The CDR3 length is 15 residues. J gave up 0 bases and V 5 bases, and 6 bases lay outside the gene matches. Here the CDR3 reads CASSGLALFSYEQYF. The CDR3 nucleotides read TGTGCCAGCAGTGGACTAGCCCTATTCTCCTACGAGCAGTACTTC.

There are a few counts of this clone. The genes are TRBV12-5 and TRBJ1-4; TRBD1 matches 8 bases. The germline CDR1 and CDR2 sequences are LGHNT and FRNRAP. This CDR3 contains 15 residues. V dropped 1 base and J dropped 7; count of bases not matched to a gene: 5. CDR3 loop: CASGLGQGAGEKLFF. Written as DNA, the CDR3 is TGTGCTAGTGGTTTGGGCCAGGGGGCAGGTGAAAAACTGTTTTTT.

The chain couples TRBV18 to TRBJ1-5; 10 bases align to TRBD1. Germline lookup yields CDR1 KGHSH and CDR2 LQKENI. Losses at the gene ends were 2 bases for V and 3 bases for J; bases not matched to a gene: 13. The CDR3 totals 19 residues. Here the CDR3 reads CASSPSSTGGMTTNQPQHF. CDR3 nucleotides: TGTGCCAGCTCACCAAGTTCGACAGGGGGCATGACTACCAATCAGCCCCAGCATTTT.

The chain couples TRBV4-2 to TRBJ2-7; 7 positions agree with TRBD1. CDR1 is LGHNA, CDR2 YNFKEQ, per germline. The CDR3 loop spans 14 amino acids. With V trimmed by 4 bases and J by 6 bases, 9 bases remained unmatched. CDR3 sequence (DNA): TGTGCCAGCAGCCCCGATTACAGGGGTCTCGAGCAGTACTTC. Protein product: CASSPDYRGLEQYF.

CDR3 loop: CASSLRSNEQFF. Written as DNA, the CDR3 is TGTGCCAGCAGTCTAAGGAGCAATGAGCAGTTCTTC. This chain links TRBV25-1 with TRBJ2-1, with no clear D. CDR1 MGHDK and CDR2 SYGVNS come from the germline V gene. Deletions cut 5 bases from V and 6 bases from J, with 8 bases between. This CDR3 has 12 amino acids.

This sequence joins TRBV10-1 and TRBJ2-7, with 8 bases aligning to TRBD1. The CDR3 runs to 15 residues. The V gene's germline CDR1 is WNHNN and CDR2 SYGVQD (reference sequence). Unmatched junction bases numbered 6, after V lost 0 bases and J lost 5 bases. CDR3 nucleotides: TGCGCCAGCAGTGAGTCAAGGACAGGGAGCCACGAGCAGTACTTC. This translates into CASSESRTGSHEQYF.

J is TRBJ2-3 and V is TRBV6-1, with a weak D call TRBD2 (5 bases). Germline V gene sequence: CDR1 MNHNS, CDR2 SASEGT. The ends were cut back, 11 bases at V and 2 bases at J, with 17 bases in the middle. The CDR3 contains 14 residues. DNA for the CDR3: TGTGCCTCTGCGTCGGAGCGGATCACAGATACGCAGTATTTT. Protein product: CASASERITDTQYF.

This rearrangement joins TRBV2 to TRBJ2-1; 7 bases align to TRBD2. V trimming: 3 bases; J trimming: 8 bases; junction bases outside the gene matches: 10. This CDR3 is 15 amino acids long. Per germline, CDR1 SNHLY and CDR2 FYNNEI. CDR3 sequence (DNA): TGTGCCAGCAGTGACGGCGGGAGCGTGGAGTATGAGCAGTTCTTC. Protein sequence: CASSDGGSVEYEQFF. Together with reference TRBV2 and TRBJ2-1, the CDR3 gives the full variable domain: EPEVTQTPSHQVTQMGQEVILRCVPISNHLYFYWYRQILGQKVEFLVSFYNNEISEKSEIFDDQFSVERPDGSNFTLKIRSTKLEDSAMYFCASSDGGSVEYEQFFGPGTRLTVL.

This chain joins TRBV7-7 and TRBJ2-3; 7 bases align to TRBD2. The ends lost 5 bases at V and 1 base at J; junction bases unmatched: 6. Germline CDR1 SSHAT, CDR2 FNYEAQ (reference sequence). There are 15 residues in the CDR3. The CDR3 DNA reads as TGTGCCAGCAGCAGCCTTGCGGGAGGCACAGATACGCAGTATTTT. Its translation: CASSSLAGGTDTQYF.

This chain connects TRBV6-6 to TRBJ2-5; no firm D call. The V gene lost 4 bases and the J gene lost 7 bases, with 19 bases spanning the gap. The CDR3 runs 15 residues. Per germline, CDR1 MNHNY and CDR2 SVGAGI (reference sequence). The CDR3 DNA follows: TGTGCCAGCAGTTCCCATTTCCTACCCGGCGGGACCCAGTACTTC. Its protein product is CASSSHFLPGGTQYF.

The rearrangement uses TRBV9 and TRBJ2-5; TRBD1 aligns across 9 bases. The V gene's germline CDR1 is SGDLS and CDR2 YYNGEE. The ends lost 0 bases at V and 1 base at J; junction bases unmatched: 4. The CDR3 length is 16 residues. The CDR3 coding sequence is TGTGCCAGCAGCGTAGGATCGACAGGGGGCCAAGAGACCCAGTACTTC. Its translation is CASSVGSTGGQETQYF.

This chain uses TRBV21-1 with TRBJ1-2; the D segment call TRBD1 is taken from the table without a DNA check. TRBV21-1 constitutes a pseudogene. The CDR3 covers 14 residues. This CDR3 reads CASSKGTGGYGYTF. The CDR3 DNA reads as TGTGCCAGCAGCAAAGGGACAGGGGGCTATGGCTACACCTTC.

The J gene is TRBJ2-2, the V gene TRBV27, with 8 nucleotides matching TRBD1. Trimming took 7 bases from V and 6 from J; bases not matched to a gene: 7. This CDR3 is 14 amino acids long. Germline values: CDR1 MNHEY, CDR2 SMNVEV (reference sequence). CDR3 protein: CASTLQGVPGELFF. The CDR3 nucleotides read TGTGCCAGCACCCTACAGGGGGTTCCCGGGGAGCTGTTTTTT.

This sequence joins TRBV6-5 and TRBJ1-4; possible D gene TRBD1, 6 bases. This CDR3 has 14 residues. The V end lost 6 bases, the J end lost 0 bases, and 8 bases lay between the germline ends. The germline CDR1 and CDR2 sequences are MNHEY and SVGAGI. CDR3 in amino acids: CASRDSATNEKLFF. The CDR3 bases are TGTGCCAGCAGGGACAGTGCAACTAATGAAAAACTGTTTTTT.

This rearrangement joins TRBV4-2 to TRBJ2-5; D is uncertain. The V end was cut by 1 base, the J end by 5 bases, with 8 bases between. Germline V gene sequence: CDR1 LGHNA, CDR2 YNFKEQ. The CDR3 loop spans 13 amino acids. CDR3 sequence reads: CASSQVLRETQYF. Here the CDR3 DNA reads TGTGCCAGCAGCCAAGTTCTCCGGGAGACCCAGTACTTC.

CDR3 nucleotides: TGTGCCAGCAGCTTCGGGACAATTACCTACGAGCAGTACTTC. Amino acid sequence: CASSFGTITYEQYF. The chain joins TRBV11-2 to TRBJ2-7, with a weak D call TRBD1 (6 bases). Trimming removed 3 bases from V and 2 bases from J, with 11 bases in between. Germline V lookup: CDR1 SGHAT, CDR2 FQNNGV. This CDR3 is built from 14 residues.

This clone was recorded once. This chain joins TRBV2 and TRBJ1-1, with D perhaps matching TRBD1 (5 bases). From germline, CDR1 is SNHLY and CDR2 FYNNEI. The V and J ends lost 6 bases and 8 bases respectively, with 10 bases between them. The CDR3 is made up of 11 amino acids. DNA for the CDR3: TGTGCCAGCAGATTAAACAGGGAAGCTTTCTTT. Amino acids: CASRLNREAFF. The full variable domain, rest sourced from reference TRBV2 and TRBJ1-1, is EPEVTQTPSHQVTQMGQEVILRCVPISNHLYFYWYRQILGQKVEFLVSFYNNEISEKSEIFDDQFSVERPDGSNFTLKIRSTKLEDSAMYFCASRLNREAFFGQGTRLTVV.

The chain joins TRBV10-1 to TRBJ2-7; 8 bases map to TRBD1. The CDR3 extends over 14 amino acids. V was pared by 5 bases and J by 2 bases, with 5 bases of the junction left unmatched. Germline V gene sequence: CDR1 WNHNN, CDR2 SYGVQD (reference sequence). CDR3 nucleotide sequence: TGCGCCAGCAGTCCGCAGGGGGCTGCCTACGAGCAGTACTTC. It yields the protein CASSPQGAAYEQYF.

This chain uses TRBV29-1 with TRBJ2-3; D call uncertain. V was trimmed by 0 bases and J by 0 bases, leaving 19 bases between them. Germline V gene sequence: CDR1 SQVTM, CDR2 ANQGSEA. The CDR3 spans 18 residues. The CDR3 bases are TGCAGCGTTGAAGATCCTCGCGGAAATGGTTTTAGCACAGATACGCAGTATTTT. Amino acid sequence: CSVEDPRGNGFSTDTQYF.

Concerning this clone itself: A read error may account for a junction end that differs from germline. The chain couples TRBV7-2 to TRBJ2-2; the D gene is possibly TRBD2 (5 bases). In germline, CDR1 is SGHTA, CDR2 FQGNSA. This CDR3 region has 18 residues. The CDR3 protein is CASSIASYLAGDTGELFF. The CDR3 nucleotides are TGTGCCAGCAGCATAGCTAGTTATTTGGCGGGCGACACCGGGGAGCTGTTTTTT.

The chain is built from TRBV14 and TRBJ2-1; D may be TRBD2 (5 bases). V shed 4 bases and J shed 5 bases, with 15 bases lying between them. The CDR3 contains 15 residues. The germline V gene has CDR1 SGHDN and CDR2 FVKESK. This chain's CDR3 is CASSLGGYFHNEQFF. The CDR3 bases are TGTGCCAGCAGCCTTGGAGGTTATTTTCACAATGAGCAGTTCTTC.

This clone was observed a handful of times. The chain is built from TRBV18 and TRBJ1-4; D call uncertain. The CDR3 spans 14 residues. From germline, CDR1 is KGHSH and CDR2 LQKENI. V was shortened by 3 bases and J by 1 base, with 6 bases between the two germline ends. CDR3 DNA sequence: TGTGCCAGCTCACCCCTTCGAACTAATGAAAAACTGTTTTTT. It specifies CASSPLRTNEKLFF.

The genes are TRBV9 and TRBJ2-1; D remains ambiguous. Germline-derived CDR1 and CDR2 are SGDLS and YYNGEE. The ends were cut back, 0 bases at V and 6 bases at J, with 13 bases in the middle. The CDR3 totals 15 residues. The CDR3 DNA follows: TGTGCCAGCAGCGTAGTCGCGGTAGGTGGCAATGAGCAGTTCTTC. Translated, it gives CASSVVAVGGNEQFF. Full variable domain (remainder filled in from reference TRBV9 and TRBJ2-1): DSGVTQTPKHLITATGQRVTLRCSPRSGDLSVYWYQQSLDQGLQFLIQYYNGEERAKGNILERFSAQQFPDLHSELNLSSLELGDSALYFCASSVVAVGGNEQFFGPGTRLTVL.

The V and J genes are TRBV10-3 and TRBJ1-1, with D possibly matching TRBD1 (5 bases). This CDR3 has 13 residues. Germline V gives CDR1 ENHRY, CDR2 SYGVKD. V lost 5 bases to trimming and J lost 1 base, with 8 bases between them. The CDR3 bases are TGTGCCATCAGTTTGGGGCAGAACACTGAAGCTTTCTTT. Translation: CAISLGQNTEAFF.